This T cell receptor beta chain was documented in a study of blood T cell repertoires in COVID-19. Across the study: Sample material is recorded as cDNA or gDNA derived from T cells, B-cell-depleted T cells, or PBMCs.

Here immunoSEQ multiplex PCR was the method, and the copy in TCRdb shows in-frame clones only, minus some. The sample has approximately 190,000 clones, less than 90% seen once; the top ten hold 5.5% to 7.5%. Sequencing used peripheral blood. This clonotype was sampled from a woman in her 40s with acute or convalescent COVID-19.

CDR3 protein: CATMIQGSGNTIYF. The CDR3 DNA is TGTGCCACCATGATCCAGGGGAGTGGAAACACCATATATTTT. The chain has TRBV18 and TRBJ1-3; TRBD1 is a possible D gene (6 bases). Trimming removed 10 bases from V and 3 bases from J, with 16 bases in between. Germline V lookup: CDR1 KGHSH, CDR2 LQKENI. This CDR3 spans 14 amino acids.